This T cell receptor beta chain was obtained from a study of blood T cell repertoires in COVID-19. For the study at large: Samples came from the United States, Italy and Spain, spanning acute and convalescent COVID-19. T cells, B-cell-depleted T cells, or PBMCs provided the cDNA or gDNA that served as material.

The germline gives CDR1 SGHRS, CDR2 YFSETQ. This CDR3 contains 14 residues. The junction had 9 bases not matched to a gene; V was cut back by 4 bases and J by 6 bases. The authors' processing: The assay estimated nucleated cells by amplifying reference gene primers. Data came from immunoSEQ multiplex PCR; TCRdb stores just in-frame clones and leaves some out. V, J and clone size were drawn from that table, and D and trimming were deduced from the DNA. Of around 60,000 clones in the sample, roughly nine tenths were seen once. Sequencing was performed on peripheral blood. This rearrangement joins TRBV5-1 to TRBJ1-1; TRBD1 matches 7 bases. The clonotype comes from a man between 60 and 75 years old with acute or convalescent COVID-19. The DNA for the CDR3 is TGCGCCAGCAGCCCACTGACAGGGAGCCCTGAAGCTTTCTTT. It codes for CASSPLTGSPEAFF.